Each of the 10 T cell receptor beta chains below was sequenced from the same sample in a study of T cell responses to AZD1222 COVID-19 vaccine. Assay used: immunoSEQ multiplex PCR; TCRdb lists only in-frame clones, some missing. There are fewer than 100,000 clones in the sample; around 90% occur only once, and roughly 12% lies in the top ten. Material: peripheral blood, obtained 28 days after the second AZD1222 dose. The receptors were sampled from an adult who received the AZD1222 COVID-19 vaccine.

V gene TRBV27 combines with J gene TRBJ2-1; 10 nucleotides match TRBD1. CDR1 MNHEY and CDR2 SMNVEV come from the germline V gene (reference sequence). The CDR3 is 15 amino acids. V was clipped by 6 bases and J by 4 bases; unmatched bases: 6. CDR3 loop: CASSLDRGSYNEQFF. The CDR3 nucleotides read TGTGCCAGCAGCCTGGACAGGGGGTCTTACAATGAGCAGTTCTTC.

The chain carries TRBV19 and TRBJ1-2, with 7 bases aligning to TRBD1. V was pared by 8 bases and J by 3 bases, with 18 bases of the junction left unmatched. The CDR3 has 17 residues. Germline V lookup: CDR1 LNHDA, CDR2 SQIVND (reference sequence). Here the CDR3 reads CASGKWARGGIDYGYTF. The CDR3 nucleotides are TGTGCCAGTGGTAAATGGGCCAGGGGGGGTATCGACTATGGCTACACCTTC.

The chain couples TRBV7-3 to TRBJ1-1, with unresolved D. V gave up 5 bases and J gave up 0 bases, with 16 bases separating them. Germline CDR1 reads SGHTA; CDR2 reads FQGTGA. This CDR3 contains 16 residues. The CDR3 nucleotides are TGTGCCAGCAGCATTGACCGTGACGCCATGAACACTGAAGCTTTCTTT. Translated, it gives CASSIDRDAMNTEAFF.

The rearrangement joins TRBV5-6 to TRBJ1-5; D is ambiguous. Trimming stripped 4 bases from V and 2 bases from J, with 13 bases between. Germline loops: CDR1 SGHDT, CDR2 YYEEEE. The CDR3 length is 15 residues. CDR3 protein: CASSGRSGGNQPQHF. CDR3 nucleotides: TGTGCCAGCAGCGGTAGGAGCGGGGGCAATCAGCCCCAGCATTTT.

This sequence joins TRBV7-9 and TRBJ1-1, with 10 positions matching TRBD1. The CDR3 length is 14 residues. V gave up 5 bases and J gave up 4 bases; unmatched junction bases: 4. Germline CDR1 reads SEHNR; CDR2 reads FQNEAQ (reference sequence). The CDR3 is CASSPRTGGTEAFF. In DNA, the CDR3 is TGTGCCAGCAGCCCTAGGACAGGGGGCACTGAAGCTTTCTTT. The full variable domain, in which reference TRBV7-9 and TRBJ1-1 provide the parts outside the CDR3, is DTGVSQNPRHKITKRGQNVTFRCDPISEHNRLYWYRQTLGQGPEFLTYFQNEAQLEKSRLLSDRFSAERPKGSFSTLEIQRTEQGDSAMYLCASSPRTGGTEAFFGQGTRLTVV.

V is TRBV9 and J is TRBJ2-5; D unresolved. Trimming removed 0 bases at V and 5 bases at J, with 11 bases between. In germline, CDR1 is SGDLS, CDR2 YYNGEE. This CDR3 region has 14 residues. The CDR3: CASSVEGGSETQYF. The CDR3 nucleotides read TGTGCCAGCAGCGTAGAGGGCGGCTCGGAGACCCAGTACTTC.

The chain employs TRBV9 and TRBJ2-1; 11 bases align to TRBD2. V was pared by 0 bases and J by 10 bases, with 6 bases of the junction left unmatched. Germline V gene lookup returns CDR1 SGDLS and CDR2 YYNGEE. This CDR3 is 15 amino acids long. CDR3 loop: CASSVVAGGPEEQFF. The CDR3 DNA sequence: TGTGCCAGCAGCGTAGTAGCGGGGGGGCCGGAGGAGCAGTTCTTC.

V and J are TRBV5-1 and TRBJ2-3, with 7 bases fitting TRBD1. V dropped 0 bases and J dropped 4; count of bases not matched to a gene: 14. Per the germline V gene, CDR1 is SGHRS and CDR2 is YFSETQ. This CDR3 has 18 amino acids. The chain's CDR3 is CASSLGSPTGTEPDTQYF. CDR3 coding DNA: TGCGCCAGCAGCTTGGGTTCCCCGACAGGGACGGAACCAGATACGCAGTATTTT.

The chain combines TRBV18 with TRBJ1-5, with D maybe TRBD1 (6 bases). CDR1 KGHSH and CDR2 LQKENI come from the germline V gene. V was cut by 3 bases and J by 5 bases, with 11 bases left in between. The CDR3 loop spans 14 amino acids. CDR3 residues: CASSPRTADQPQHF. The CDR3 DNA follows: TGTGCCAGCTCACCTCGGACAGCCGATCAGCCCCAGCATTTT. The complete variable domain, with remaining parts taken from reference TRBV18 and TRBJ1-5, reads NAGVMQNPRHLVRRRGQEARLRCSPMKGHSHVYWYRQLPEEGLKFMVYLQKENIIDESGMPKERFSAEFPKEGPSILRIQQVVRGDSAAYFCASSPRTADQPQHFGDGTRLSIL.

The V and J genes are TRBV29-1 and TRBJ2-2; 9 bases align to TRBD2. Germline trimming cut 5 bases from V and 9 bases from J; bases unmatched to any gene: 16. Germline V gene sequence: CDR1 SQVTM, CDR2 ANQGSEA. CDR3 size: 16 residues. The CDR3 DNA sequence: TGCAGCGTTCTGGTTTGGGCTAGCGGGGCTGTGTGGGAGCTGTTTTTT. As protein: CSVLVWASGAVWELFF.